This T cell receptor beta chain is from a study of blood T cell repertoires in COVID-19. Across the whole study: Sources were T cells, B-cell-depleted T cells, or PBMCs; the material itself was cDNA or gDNA.

The Seattle site enrolled patients during active infection and followed them longitudinally. In the source study's methods: Using reference gene primer amplification, nucleated cell counts were estimated. Assay: immunoSEQ multiplex PCR; the TCRdb copy retains only in-frame clones and omits some. V and J calls and clone size are those listed in that table; D and trimming were worked out from the DNA. The data hold 130,000 to 150,000 clones, with 70% to 90% observed a single time. V gave up 6 bases and J gave up 1 base; unmatched junction bases: 5. Per the germline V gene, CDR1 is LNHDA and CDR2 is SQIVND (reference sequence). This CDR3 has 14 residues.

The sequence derives from a woman aged 55-69 years with COVID-19, enrolled during active disease. V gene TRBV19 combines with J gene TRBJ1-1; 7 nucleotides align to TRBD1. Input material: peripheral blood. The CDR3 DNA reads TGTGCCAGTAGAGACAGGGCCAAGAACACTGAAGCTTTCTTT. Translation gives CASRDRAKNTEAFF.